This T cell receptor beta chain was retrieved from a study of cytomegalovirus exposure and HLA in healthy donors. Every donor was a healthy person donating bone marrow. PCR employed 60 Vbeta and 13 Jbeta primers. Generated by immunoSEQ multiplex PCR, the TCRdb table keeps only in-frame clones and is missing some. The sample gives some 190,000 clones, about nine tenths of which show up once; roughly 1.3% is in the top ten. Remarks on this clone: Its target is not known.

V dropped 6 bases and J dropped 6 bases, with 20 bases sitting between them. There are 14 residues in the CDR3. CDR1 SQVTM and CDR2 ANQGSEA come from the germline V gene. Study-wide findings and caveats: Accurate HLA-A and HLA-B prediction from TCR beta sequences was reported for most subjects. The availability of immune exposure information extended only to CMV serostatus. The likely explanation for a cluster of highly shared sequence variants was sequencing artifact.

Sample: PBMCs. V and J are TRBV29-1 and TRBJ1-1; a possible D gene is TRBD1 (5 bases). This receptor was identified in a man aged 25-40 years in good health and CMV-seronegative. The CDR3, as DNA: TGCAGCGTCCTAACTACAGGATCTAGCGCTGAAGCTTTCTTT. Protein sequence: CSVLTTGSSAEAFF.